The clone carrying this T cell receptor (beta chain) was recorded many times. V lost 2 bases to trimming and J lost 5 bases, with 12 bases between them. Germline V CDR1 and CDR2: GTSNPN, SVGIG (reference sequence). The CDR3 is 13 amino acids. These data originate in a study of regulatory T cells in long-lasting Graves disease. For TCR beta, libraries came from iRepertoire HTBI primers and Arm-PCR of CDR3 regions. From the multiplex PCR reads, TCRdb called clonotypes with MiXCR, one entry per CDR3 protein. This sample yields about 560,000 distinct CDR3 sequences, of which about 16% are seen a single time; more than 10% belongs to the top ten. Stated time point: newly diagnosed GD, antithyroid drugs for less than 3 months. Scientists built the TCR library using RNA that was extracted from PBMCs. This sample also belongs to another study, concerning T cells in Graves' hyperthyroidism and ophthalmopathy.

The material was peripheral blood mononuclear cells (PBMCs), obtained at new diagnosis, from a patient treated with antithyroid drugs. V usage is TRBV30 and J usage is TRBJ1-1; TRBD1 is a possible D gene (5 bases). This clonotype was sampled from a man aged 18 to 29 with Graves disease. The CDR3 DNA reads TGTGCCTGGAGTCAAGGGGATATTACTGAAGCTTTCTTT. Protein sequence: CAWSQGDITEAFF.